A single sample is the source of the 20 T cell receptor beta chains below, sequenced in a study of Ad26.COV2.S vaccination and SARS-CoV-2 variants. Treatment in this sample: approximately 18 received Ad26.COV2.S at low or high dose, single or two shots; roughly 5 received placebo; per-sample allocation not given. Day 63 after the first injection of vaccine or placebo was the sampling time. The protocol was immunoSEQ multiplex PCR, while the TCRdb copy is restricted to in-frame clones and leaves out a portion. The repertoire holds about 680,000 clones, with more than 80% as singletons. Source: peripheral blood, taken in a trial of Ad26.COV2.S vaccine versus placebo. These receptors came from a person aged 18-65 years who received the Ad26.COV2.S COVID-19 vaccine or a placebo.

The chain joins TRBV18 to TRBJ2-1; no reliable D call. The CDR3 spans 14 residues. Germline assignment: CDR1 KGHSH and CDR2 LQKENI. Trimming cost V 3 bases and J 6 bases, with 12 bases left between them. CDR3 in amino acids: CASSPPWSRNEQFF. The CDR3 nucleotides are TGTGCCAGCTCACCTCCATGGAGTCGCAATGAGCAGTTCTTC.

Only one count was recorded for this clone. The same CDR3 can be traced to other DNA sequences in this sample. The gene calls are TRBV6-2 or TRBV6-3 and TRBJ1-1, with 7 bases identical to TRBD1. After removal of 6 bases from V and 1 base from J, the junction contained 2 bases not matched to a gene. The CDR3 loop spans 13 amino acids. Germline V CDR1 and CDR2: MNHEY, SVGEGT. CDR3 bases: TGTGCCAGCAGCAGACAGGGGAACACTGAAGCTTTCTTT. Translated, it gives CASSRQGNTEAFF.

This sequence joins TRBV7-2 and TRBJ2-5; maybe TRBD2 (6 bases). Germline-derived CDR1 and CDR2 are SGHTA and FQGNSA. The CDR3 has 14 residues. The V end was cut by 8 bases, the J end by 4 bases, with 17 bases between. This chain's CDR3 is CASHGGGVGETQYF. CDR3 bases: TGTGCCAGCCACGGGGGTGGGGTAGGAGAGACCCAGTACTTC. The full variable domain, in which reference TRBV7-2 and TRBJ2-5 provide the parts outside the CDR3, is GAGVSQSPSNKVTEKGKDVELRCDPISGHTALYWYRQSLGQGLEFLIYFQGNSAPDKSGLPSDRFSAERTGGSVSTLTIQRTQQEDSAVYLCASHGGGVGETQYFGPGTRLLVL.

This chain uses TRBV6-5 with TRBJ2-5; D call uncertain. The V and J ends lost 0 bases and 5 bases respectively, with 10 bases between them. Germline assignment: CDR1 MNHEY and CDR2 SVGAGI. This CDR3 is built from 14 residues. The CDR3 reads CASSYSERLETQYF. The CDR3 DNA reads as TGTGCCAGCAGTTACTCAGAGAGGTTGGAGACCCAGTACTTC.

V is TRBV19 and J is TRBJ2-1, with D possibly being TRBD1 or TRBD2 (6 bases each). V shed 5 bases and J shed 6 bases, with 20 bases lying between them. This CDR3 is 16 amino acids long. Germline CDR1 and CDR2: LNHDA and SQIVND (reference sequence). The CDR3 sequence is CASSELGRDTSNEQFF. In DNA, the CDR3 is TGTGCCAGTAGTGAGTTAGGGCGGGACACTAGCAATGAGCAGTTCTTC.

The chain couples TRBV4-2 to TRBJ2-7; the match to TRBD2 covers 7 bases. CDR3 length: 14 amino acids. Germline lookup yields CDR1 LGHNA and CDR2 YNFKEQ. The trim removed 1 base at V and 7 bases at J, leaving 7 bases unmatched. The CDR3 DNA sequence: TGTGCCAGCAGCCAAGTCGGTGTGGGGGGGGAGCAGTACTTC. Translating it yields CASSQVGVGGEQYF.

The chain employs TRBV4-2 and TRBJ1-4; 9 nucleotides match TRBD1. CDR1 is LGHNA, CDR2 YNFKEQ, per germline. This CDR3 region has 19 residues. V lost 0 bases, J lost 5 bases, and 13 bases stayed unmatched. The CDR3 protein is CASSQDLLTGGNSNEKLFF. CDR3 sequence (DNA): TGTGCCAGCAGCCAAGATCTATTGACAGGGGGGAACTCCAATGAAAAACTGTTTTTT.

V usage is TRBV27 and J usage is TRBJ1-1; D may be TRBD1 (5 bases). Deletions cut 5 bases from V and 2 bases from J, with 15 bases between. Germline lookup yields CDR1 MNHEY and CDR2 SMNVEV (reference sequence). The CDR3 has 15 residues. Written as DNA, the CDR3 is TGTGCCAGCAGTACGAGGGGTCGGCCCAACACTGAAGCTTTCTTT. Residues: CASSTRGRPNTEAFF.

V is TRBV19 and J is TRBJ2-3; 14 positions agree with TRBD2. Unmatched junction bases numbered 4, after V lost 8 bases and J lost 0 bases. In germline, CDR1 is LNHDA, CDR2 SQIVND (reference sequence). CDR3 length: 16 residues. For the CDR3, the DNA is TGTGCCAGTGGACTAGCGGGAGGCCTGAGCACAGATACGCAGTATTTT. Protein: CASGLAGGLSTDTQYF.

The CDR3 spells CAWSSAGYNEQFF. The CDR3, as DNA: TGTGCCTGGAGTTCGGCGGGATACAATGAGCAGTTCTTC. V usage is TRBV30 and J usage is TRBJ2-1, with a weak D call TRBD2 (6 bases). This CDR3 contains 13 residues. The V gene's germline CDR1 is GTSNPN and CDR2 SVGIG (reference sequence). The V and J ends lost 2 bases and 4 bases respectively, with 9 bases between them.

The rearrangement uses TRBV15 and TRBJ2-4; D unclear. Trimming removed 2 bases from V and 7 bases from J, with 12 bases in between. The CDR3 covers 14 residues. Germline-derived CDR1 and CDR2 are LNHNV and YYDKDF (reference sequence). The chain's CDR3 is CATSRYESVNIQYF. The CDR3, as DNA: TGTGCCACCAGCAGATATGAGTCTGTGAACATTCAGTACTTC.

The chain links TRBV4-3 to TRBJ1-2; 11 bases are shared with TRBD1. V lost 1 base to trimming and J lost 7 bases; unmatched junction nucleotides: 5. From germline, CDR1 is LGHNA and CDR2 YSLEER. This CDR3 is built from 15 residues. The CDR3 sequence is CASSQVPGQGVGYTF. For the CDR3, the DNA is TGCGCCAGCAGCCAAGTCCCGGGACAGGGGGTTGGCTACACCTTC.

V usage is TRBV3-1 (or the pseudogene TRBV3-2) and J usage is TRBJ2-7; weak D call: TRBD2 (5 bases). Germline V gene sequence: CDR1 LGHDT, CDR2 YNNKEL (reference sequence). CDR3 length: 17 amino acids. Trimming took 1 base from V and 1 from J, leaving 17 bases between them. The CDR3 spells CASSQGSGIELSYEQYF. In DNA form, the CDR3 reads TGTGCCAGCAGCCAAGGATCCGGGATTGAACTTTCCTACGAGCAGTACTTC.

The chain is built from TRBV27 and TRBJ2-3, with TRBD2 matching over 7 bases. Germline CDR1 MNHEY, CDR2 SMNVEV (reference sequence). V was pared by 3 bases and J by 5 bases, with 8 bases of the junction left unmatched. This CDR3 region has 15 residues. CDR3 DNA: TGTGCCAGCAGTTTGGTGGCGGGAGAAAGAGATACGCAGTATTTT. This encodes CASSLVAGERDTQYF.

This chain links TRBV5-4 with TRBJ1-5; no clear D gene. The CDR3 has 13 residues. The germline V gene has CDR1 SGHNT and CDR2 YYREEE (reference sequence). V gave up 2 bases and J gave up 5 bases, with 8 bases separating them. CDR3 in DNA: TGTGCCAGCAGCTTTGACTGGGATCAGCCCCAGCATTTT. Amino acid sequence: CASSFDWDQPQHF.

The chain employs TRBV5-1 and TRBJ2-3; no definite D call. The V gene's germline CDR1 is SGHRS and CDR2 YFSETQ. Trimming left V 0 bases short and J 4 bases short, with 6 bases between. This CDR3 is 13 amino acids long. CDR3 sequence reads: CASSLAGSDTQYF. The DNA of the CDR3 is TGCGCCAGCAGCTTGGCGGGTTCAGATACGCAGTATTTT.

The V gene is TRBV19, the J gene TRBJ1-4; D unclear. The V gene lost 5 bases and the J gene lost 0 bases, with 10 bases spanning the gap. Germline CDR1 LNHDA, CDR2 SQIVND (reference sequence). The CDR3 is made up of 15 amino acids. The CDR3 sequence is CASSVRFATNEKLFF. The CDR3 DNA is TGTGCCAGTAGTGTCAGATTCGCAACTAATGAAAAACTGTTTTTT. Combining the CDR3 with reference TRBV19 and TRBJ1-4 gives the whole variable domain DGGITQSPKYLFRKEGQNVTLSCEQNLNHDAMYWYRQDPGQGLRLIYYSQIVNDFQKGDIAEGYSVSREKKESFPLTVTSAQKNPTAFYLCASSVRFATNEKLFFGSGTQLSVL.

The gene calls are TRBV28 and TRBJ2-3; 10 bases align to TRBD2. This CDR3 has 15 amino acids. Trimming took 7 bases from V and 6 from J; bases not matched to a gene: 10. The V gene's germline CDR1 is MDHEN and CDR2 SYDVKM. Here the CDR3 reads CASTPGGTSVDTQYF. The CDR3 DNA reads TGTGCCAGCACCCCTGGGGGGACTAGCGTCGATACGCAGTATTTT.

The CDR3 DNA sequence: TGTGCCAGCAGCTTCTCCGGGACAGGGGGCGAAAAACTGTTTTTT. Its protein product is CASSFSGTGGEKLFF. The rearrangement links TRBV7-9 to TRBJ1-4, with TRBD1 identical over 12 bases. In germline, CDR1 is SEHNR, CDR2 FQNEAQ (reference sequence). The V segment lost 3 bases and the J segment 8 bases; nucleotides outside the gene matches: 4. The CDR3 extends over 15 amino acids. The variable domain in full, with the rest retrieved from reference TRBV7-9 and TRBJ1-4, is DTGVSQNPRHKITKRGQNVTFRCDPISEHNRLYWYRQTLGQGPEFLTYFQNEAQLEKSRLLSDRFSAERPKGSFSTLEIQRTEQGDSAMYLCASSFSGTGGEKLFFGSGTQLSVL.

The chain employs TRBV5-1 and TRBJ2-5; weak D call: TRBD2 (7 bases). Per germline, CDR1 SGHRS and CDR2 YFSETQ. CDR3 length: 17 residues. V was pared by 0 bases and J by 5 bases, with 20 bases between. The CDR3 region has the DNA TGCGCCAGCAGCTTGGGAACTGCGGGGGCCTTAAGGGAGACCCAGTACTTC. Amino acids: CASSLGTAGALRETQYF.